This T cell receptor (beta chain) derives from a study of blood T cell repertoires in COVID-19. Germline V gives CDR1 LNHDA, CDR2 SQIVND (reference sequence). The CDR3 is made up of 16 amino acids. V lost 6 bases to trimming and J lost 0 bases; unmatched junction nucleotides: 5. As processed by the authors: It was from reference gene primer amplification that nucleated cell counts were estimated. Only in-frame clones appear in the TCRdb table, and some are missing; sequencing was by immunoSEQ multiplex PCR. V, J and clone size were drawn from that table, and D and trimming were deduced from the DNA. The sample includes 250,000 to 400,000 clones, approximately 87% of them seen just once. Seattle patients were enrolled while actively infected and followed longitudinally.

This rearrangement joins TRBV19 to TRBJ1-4, with 9 bases that match TRBD1. The origin of this receptor is a woman aged 25 to 39 with COVID-19, enrolled during active disease. The sequenced material came from peripheral blood. CDR3 sequence reads: CASRTQGAATNEKLFF. The CDR3 nucleotides are TGTGCCAGTAGGACACAGGGGGCTGCAACTAATGAAAAACTGTTTTTT.